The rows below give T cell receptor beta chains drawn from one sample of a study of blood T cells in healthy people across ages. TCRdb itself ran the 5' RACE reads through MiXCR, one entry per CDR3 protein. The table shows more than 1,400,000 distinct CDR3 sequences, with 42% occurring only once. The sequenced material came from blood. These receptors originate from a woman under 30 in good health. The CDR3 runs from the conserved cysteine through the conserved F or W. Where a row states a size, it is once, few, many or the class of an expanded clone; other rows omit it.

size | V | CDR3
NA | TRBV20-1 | CSASVYSTDTQYF
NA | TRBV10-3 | CAMGLGKNQPQHF
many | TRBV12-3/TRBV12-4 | CASRGTGNGYTF
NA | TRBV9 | CASSVGSGSQPQHF
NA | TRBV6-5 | CASRPERDRGNEQFF
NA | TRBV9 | CASSAHPGSGRDNSPLHF
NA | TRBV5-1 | CASSLTGNGETQYF
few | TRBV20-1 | CSARDSDSYYEQYF
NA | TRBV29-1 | CSVQGAGNYGYTF
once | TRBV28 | CASNLNSNQPQHF
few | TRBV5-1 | CASSLASGSVSTDTQYF
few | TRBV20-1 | CSASRSGSKNIQYF
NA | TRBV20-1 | CSAWDRGRTEAFF
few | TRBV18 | CASASGTSGYEQYF
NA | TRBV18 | CASSPSSGKQFF
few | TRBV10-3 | CAIRSTHEQYF
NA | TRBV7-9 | CASSLADTIYF
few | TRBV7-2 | CASSPTWVVRAYGYTF
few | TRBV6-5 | CASTRDAEQYF
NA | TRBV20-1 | CSALTGGGVAFF
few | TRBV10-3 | CAISESNPGGLALEQYF
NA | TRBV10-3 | CAISDPGQANGYTF
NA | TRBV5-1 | CASSTSDGGKFEQFF
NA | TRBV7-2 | CASSLYRGYNSPLHF
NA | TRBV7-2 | CASSQGGGAGELFF
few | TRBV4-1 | CASSRTGLAGPGDTQYF
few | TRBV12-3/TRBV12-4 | CASSWDVYQPQHF
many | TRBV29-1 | CSVAGTVTYEQYF
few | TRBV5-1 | CASSPSMGRNYGYTF
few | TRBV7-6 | CASSLASWHEQYF
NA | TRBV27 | CASHATPTGELFF
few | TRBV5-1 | CASSLTAGSSYNEQFF
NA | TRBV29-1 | CSVGTAGGDQPQHF
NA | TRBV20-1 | CSAPPGAGPYYEQYF
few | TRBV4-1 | CASSQDGKGTYEQYF
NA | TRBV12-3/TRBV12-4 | CASSLRGTSEAFF
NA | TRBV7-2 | CASTPTLRDTQYF